This section outlines one T cell receptor beta chain sequence together with its context. These data originate in a study of blood T cell repertoires in COVID-19. The overall study: T cells, B-cell-depleted T cells, or PBMCs provided the cDNA or gDNA that served as material.

Clones were read by immunoSEQ multiplex PCR, and TCRdb kept only the in-frame ones, dropping some. The table has roughly 410,000 clones, about 89% seen once; the top ten hold 2.3%. Seattle patients were enrolled while actively infected and followed longitudinally. The specimen sequenced was peripheral blood. The sequence derives from a woman aged 60 to 75 with COVID-19, enrolled during active disease.

This CDR3 reads CASSLWGRAEKEKLFF. The CDR3, as DNA: TGTGCCAGCAGCTTGTGGGGCCGGGCAGAGAAGGAAAAACTGTTTTTT. V gene TRBV5-5 combines with J gene TRBJ1-4; possible D gene TRBD1, 5 bases. The ends were cut back, 1 base at V and 8 bases at J, with 18 bases in the middle. The CDR3 totals 16 residues. Germline-derived CDR1 and CDR2 are SGHKS and YYEKEE (reference sequence).